The 15 T cell receptor beta chains below were found in one sample sequenced in a study of cytomegalovirus exposure and HLA in healthy donors. Amplification used 60 Vbeta primers and 13 Jbeta primers. Generated by immunoSEQ multiplex PCR, the TCRdb table keeps only in-frame clones and is missing some. Of approximately 210,000 clones listed, 75% to 85% are singletons. What was sequenced was PBMCs. The source is a male donor in good health and CMV-seropositive.

Note on this clone: Germline is not matched at one junction end, which may reflect a read error. In nucleotides, the CDR3 is TGTGCCAGCAGAGGGGGAGAGGCCCAGTACTTC. It codes for CASRGGEAQYF. V gene TRBV6-5 combines with J gene TRBJ2-5; weak D call: TRBD1 (6 bases). CDR1 and CDR2 from the germline V gene are MNHEY and SVGAGI. The CDR3 is 11 residues long.

J is TRBJ2-7 and V is TRBV28; D is possibly TRBD1 (5 bases). The V gene's germline CDR1 is MDHEN and CDR2 SYDVKM. The germline V and J ends were trimmed by 6 bases and 4 bases, with 13 bases remaining between them. This CDR3 contains 13 residues. The CDR3 spells CASRAPQGYEQYF. For the CDR3, the DNA is TGTGCCAGCAGAGCCCCCCAGGGTTACGAGCAGTACTTC.

V and J are TRBV9 and TRBJ1-1; possible D gene TRBD1, 5 bases. V shed 3 bases and J shed 1 base, with 7 bases lying between them. The CDR3 is 13 amino acids. Looked up from germline, CDR1 is SGDLS and CDR2 is YYNGEE. The CDR3 spells CASSATENTEAFF. The CDR3 nucleotides read TGTGCCAGCAGCGCGACAGAGAACACTGAAGCTTTCTTT.

This chain connects TRBV7-9 to TRBJ2-7, with D possibly matching TRBD1 (6 bases). Germline CDR1 reads SEHNR; CDR2 reads FQNEAQ (reference sequence). Trimming took off 5 bases at V and 0 bases at J, with 11 bases between the two ends. The CDR3 extends over 14 amino acids. CDR3: CASSRPTGSYEQYF. The CDR3 DNA reads TGTGCCAGCAGCCGCCCGACAGGCTCCTACGAGCAGTACTTC.

The chain links TRBV7-2 to TRBJ2-7, with no clear D. V lost 0 bases, J lost 3 bases, and 9 bases lay in between. The CDR3 extends over 14 amino acids. The V gene's germline CDR1 is SGHTA and CDR2 FQGNSA. The CDR3 bases are TGTGCCAGCAGCTTAGCGATGAGCGTCTACGAGCAGTACTTC. Protein sequence: CASSLAMSVYEQYF.

The chain has TRBV5-8 and TRBJ2-3; 10 bases line up with TRBD2. This CDR3 has 14 residues. V shed 2 bases and J 6 bases; nucleotides not matched to a gene: 3. In germline, CDR1 is SGHTS, CDR2 YDEGEE. This CDR3 is CASSLDSGGDTQYF. CDR3 bases: TGTGCCAGCAGCTTAGATAGCGGGGGGGATACGCAGTATTTT.

The CDR3 here is CASSATSGGRNEQFF. The DNA for the CDR3 is TGTGCCAGCAGCGCGACTAGCGGGGGGCGGAATGAGCAGTTCTTC. V is TRBV11-1 and J is TRBJ2-1, with 13 bases fitting TRBD2. Germline-derived CDR1 and CDR2 are SGHAT and FQDESV (reference sequence). This CDR3 region has 15 residues. Trimming at V came to 5 bases and at J to 7 bases, leaving 5 bases not matched to a gene.

V usage is TRBV5-1 and J usage is TRBJ2-7; TRBD1 aligns across 7 bases. The trim removed 3 bases at V and 3 bases at J, leaving 6 bases unmatched. The germline V gene has CDR1 SGHRS and CDR2 YFSETQ. This CDR3 has 14 amino acids. The CDR3, as DNA: TGCGCCAGCAGCTCCCGGGACAGACACTACGAGCAGTACTTC. This gives the protein CASSSRDRHYEQYF.

J is TRBJ1-1 and V is TRBV11-2; maybe TRBD1 (6 bases). Germline lookup yields CDR1 SGHAT and CDR2 FQNNGV. CDR3 length equals 14 residues. V lost 7 bases to trimming and J lost 4 bases, with 16 bases between them. CDR3 DNA sequence: TGTGCCAGCATCCGGACAGTGGCTGGCACTGAAGCTTTCTTT. It is translated as CASIRTVAGTEAFF.

V usage is TRBV11-3 and J usage is TRBJ2-3; TRBD1 aligns across 9 bases. In germline, CDR1 is SGHNT, CDR2 YENEEA. The trim removed 5 bases at V and 5 bases at J, leaving 8 bases unmatched. The CDR3 has 15 residues. The CDR3: CASSIQGAGEDTQYF. As DNA, the CDR3 is TGTGCCAGCAGCATACAGGGGGCCGGGGAAGATACGCAGTATTTT.

The V and J genes are TRBV30 and TRBJ1-6, with TRBD1 matching over 8 bases. This CDR3 contains 14 residues. CDR1 is GTSNPN and CDR2 is SVGIG in the germline V gene (reference sequence). V shed 3 bases and J 9 bases; nucleotides not matched to a gene: 7. The CDR3 DNA sequence: TGTGCCTGGAGGGGCTATACAGGGGGTTCACCCCTCCACTTT. Its translation is CAWRGYTGGSPLHF.

The gene calls are TRBV19 and TRBJ1-6, with a weak D call TRBD1 (5 bases). CDR3 length equals 17 residues. The germline V and J ends were trimmed by 3 bases and 4 bases, with 16 bases remaining between them. CDR1 LNHDA and CDR2 SQIVND come from the germline V gene (reference sequence). The CDR3 DNA is TGTGCCAGTAGTATCTTGAGTCGACAGACATATAATTCACCCCTCCACTTT. This codes for CASSILSRQTYNSPLHF.

The DNA for the CDR3 is TGTGCCAGCTCACCGCTTCCGGGGACAAGCCCGGGCGGGGGCTATGGCTACACCTTC. Its protein is CASSPLPGTSPGGGYGYTF. The V and J genes are TRBV18 and TRBJ1-2, with D possibly matching TRBD1 (6 bases). The CDR3 extends over 19 amino acids. Between the trimmed V and J ends, which lost 3 bases and 4 bases, there was a span of 27 bases. Germline CDR1 reads KGHSH; CDR2 reads LQKENI.

Notes on this clone: The sample contains more than one DNA sequence encoding this CDR3. The J gene is TRBJ1-1, the V gene TRBV30; no clear D gene. Trimming took 0 bases from V and 1 from J, leaving 6 bases between them. The CDR3 consists of 13 residues. CDR1 and CDR2 (germline): GTSNPN, SVGIG (reference sequence). In DNA form, the CDR3 reads TGTGCCTGGAGTGTACGCGAGAACACTGAAGCTTTCTTT. Translating it yields CAWSVRENTEAFF.

This clone was recorded once. The chain has TRBV2 and TRBJ1-1; 7 nucleotides agree with TRBD1. The germline V gene encodes CDR1 SNHLY and CDR2 FYNNEI. The CDR3 is 15 residues long. After removal of 9 bases from V and 1 base from J, the junction contained 11 bases not matched to a gene. The CDR3: CASIRDSSQNTEAFF. CDR3 in DNA: TGTGCCAGTATCCGGGACAGCTCTCAGAACACTGAAGCTTTCTTT. The entire variable domain, with the rest obtained from reference TRBV2 and TRBJ1-1, is as follows: EPEVTQTPSHQVTQMGQEVILRCVPISNHLYFYWYRQILGQKVEFLVSFYNNEISEKSEIFDDQFSVERPDGSNFTLKIRSTKLEDSAMYFCASIRDSSQNTEAFFGQGTRLTVV.